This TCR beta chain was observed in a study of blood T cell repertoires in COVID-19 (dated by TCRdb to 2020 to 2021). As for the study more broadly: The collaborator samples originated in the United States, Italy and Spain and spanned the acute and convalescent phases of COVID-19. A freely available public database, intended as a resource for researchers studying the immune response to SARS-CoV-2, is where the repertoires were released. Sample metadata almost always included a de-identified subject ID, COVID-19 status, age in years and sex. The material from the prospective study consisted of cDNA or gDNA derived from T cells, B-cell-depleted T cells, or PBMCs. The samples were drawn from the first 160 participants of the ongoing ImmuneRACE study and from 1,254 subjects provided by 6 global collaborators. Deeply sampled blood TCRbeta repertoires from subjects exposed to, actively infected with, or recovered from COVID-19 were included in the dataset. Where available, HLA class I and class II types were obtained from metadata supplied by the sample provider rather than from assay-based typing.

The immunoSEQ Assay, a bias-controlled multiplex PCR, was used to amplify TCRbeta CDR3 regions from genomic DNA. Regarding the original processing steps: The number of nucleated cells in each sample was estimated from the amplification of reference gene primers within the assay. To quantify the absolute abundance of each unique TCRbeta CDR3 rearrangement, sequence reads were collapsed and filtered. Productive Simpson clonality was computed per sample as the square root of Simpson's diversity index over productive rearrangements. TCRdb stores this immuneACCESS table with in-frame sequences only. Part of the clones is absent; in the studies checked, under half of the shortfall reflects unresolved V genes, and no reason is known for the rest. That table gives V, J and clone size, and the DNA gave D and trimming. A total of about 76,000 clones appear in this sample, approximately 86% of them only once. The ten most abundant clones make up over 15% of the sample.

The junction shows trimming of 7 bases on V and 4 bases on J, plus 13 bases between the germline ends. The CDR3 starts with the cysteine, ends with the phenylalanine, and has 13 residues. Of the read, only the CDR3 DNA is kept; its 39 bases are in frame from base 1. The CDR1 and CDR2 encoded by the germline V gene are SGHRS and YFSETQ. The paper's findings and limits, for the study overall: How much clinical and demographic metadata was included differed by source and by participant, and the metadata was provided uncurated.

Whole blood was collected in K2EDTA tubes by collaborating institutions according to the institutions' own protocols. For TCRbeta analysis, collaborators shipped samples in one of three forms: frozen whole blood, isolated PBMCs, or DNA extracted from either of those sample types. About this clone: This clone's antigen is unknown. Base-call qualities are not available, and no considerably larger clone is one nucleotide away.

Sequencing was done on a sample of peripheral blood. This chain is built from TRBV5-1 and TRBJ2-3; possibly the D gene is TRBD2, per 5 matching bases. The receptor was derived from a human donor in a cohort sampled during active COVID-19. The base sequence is TGCGCCAGCCGAAAAGCGGACGCAGATACGCAGTATTTT. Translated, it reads CASRKADADTQYF.